The rows below give T cell receptor beta chains drawn from one sample of a study of blood T cell repertoires in COVID-19. Repertoires were generated with immunoSEQ multiplex PCR, while TCRdb's copy carries only in-frame clones and drops some. The data contain 89,000 or so clones, around 85% of them seen just once; the ten biggest clones take up around an eighth. The specimen was peripheral blood. The origin of the receptors is a human donor in a cohort sampled during active COVID-19. CDR3s include the opening cysteine and the closing phenylalanine or tryptophan.

V gene	CDR3 protein
TRBV19	CASSIASGSVNEQFF
TRBV9	CASSVDRHPNEQFF
TRBV4-3	CASSRQGEGGNTIYF
TRBV28	CASSKQGVGEKLFF
TRBV7-2	CASSLELAHEQYF
TRBV28	CASRPAGTGSNYGYTF
TRBV7-8	CASSRTGGNQPQHF
TRBV29-1	CSVTDSLNTEAFF
TRBV6-6	CASSYSSRGETQYF
TRBV6-5	CASSYSWTGEQYF
TRBV11-2	CASSSRLESVEQYF
TRBV18	CASSPYASGRNTGELFF
TRBV24-1	CATSDRDYAEQYF
TRBV30	CAWAPPGTALYEQYF
TRBV13	CASSVHRDRTLTGELFF
TRBV2	CASRIRAGDPQETQYF